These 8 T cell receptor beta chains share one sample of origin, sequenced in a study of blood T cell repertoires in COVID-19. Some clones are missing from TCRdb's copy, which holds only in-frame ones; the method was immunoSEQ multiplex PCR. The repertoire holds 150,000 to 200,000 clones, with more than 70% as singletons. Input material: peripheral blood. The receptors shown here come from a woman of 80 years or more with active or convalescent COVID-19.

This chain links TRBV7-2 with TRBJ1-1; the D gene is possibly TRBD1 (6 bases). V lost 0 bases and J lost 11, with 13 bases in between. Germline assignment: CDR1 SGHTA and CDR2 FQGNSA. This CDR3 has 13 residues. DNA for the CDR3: TGTGCCAGCAGCTTAGCCCGACAGGTTGAGGCTTTCTTT. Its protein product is CASSLARQVEAFF. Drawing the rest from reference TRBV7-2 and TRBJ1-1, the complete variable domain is GAGVSQSPSNKVTEKGKDVELRCDPISGHTALYWYRQSLGQGLEFLIYFQGNSAPDKSGLPSDRFSAERTGGSVSTLTIQRTQQEDSAVYLCASSLARQVEAFFGQGTRLTVV.

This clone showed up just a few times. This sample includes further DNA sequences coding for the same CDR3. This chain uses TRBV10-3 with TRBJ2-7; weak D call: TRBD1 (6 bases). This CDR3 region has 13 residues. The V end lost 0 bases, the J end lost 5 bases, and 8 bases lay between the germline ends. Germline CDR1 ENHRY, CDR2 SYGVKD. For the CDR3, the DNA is TGTGCCATCAGTGAGTCCTACAGGGACGAGCAGTACTTC. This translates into CAISESYRDEQYF.

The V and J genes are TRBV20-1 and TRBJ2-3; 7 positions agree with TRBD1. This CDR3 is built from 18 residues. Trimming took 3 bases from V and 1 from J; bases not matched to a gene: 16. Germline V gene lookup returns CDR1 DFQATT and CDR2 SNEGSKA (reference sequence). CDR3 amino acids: CSASPISVSQGRTDTQYF. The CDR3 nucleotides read TGCAGTGCTAGTCCAATTAGTGTATCACAGGGGCGCACAGATACGCAGTATTTT.

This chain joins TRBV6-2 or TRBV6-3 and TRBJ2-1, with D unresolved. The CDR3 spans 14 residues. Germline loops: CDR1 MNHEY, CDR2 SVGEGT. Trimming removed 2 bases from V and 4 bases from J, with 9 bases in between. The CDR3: CASSYMHIYNEQFF. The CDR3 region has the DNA TGTGCCAGCAGTTACATGCACATATACAATGAGCAGTTCTTC.

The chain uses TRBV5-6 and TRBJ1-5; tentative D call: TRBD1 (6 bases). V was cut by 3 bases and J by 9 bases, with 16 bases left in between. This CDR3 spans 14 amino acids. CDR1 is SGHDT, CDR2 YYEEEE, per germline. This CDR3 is CASSSSGESRPQHF. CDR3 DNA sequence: TGTGCCAGCAGCTCCTCAGGGGAGAGTCGGCCCCAGCATTTT.

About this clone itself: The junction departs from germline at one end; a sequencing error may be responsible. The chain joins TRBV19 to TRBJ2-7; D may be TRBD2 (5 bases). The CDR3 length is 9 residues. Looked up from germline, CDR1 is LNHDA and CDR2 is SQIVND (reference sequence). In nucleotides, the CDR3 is TGCGACGGGGTCTACGAGCAGTACTTC. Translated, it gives CDGVYEQYF.

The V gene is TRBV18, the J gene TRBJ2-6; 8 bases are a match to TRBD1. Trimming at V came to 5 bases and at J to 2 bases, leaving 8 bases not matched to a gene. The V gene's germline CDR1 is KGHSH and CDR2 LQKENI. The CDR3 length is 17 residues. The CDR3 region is CASSTGQGRAGANVLTF. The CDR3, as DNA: TGTGCCAGCTCAACAGGACAGGGACGCGCTGGGGCCAACGTCCTGACTTTC.

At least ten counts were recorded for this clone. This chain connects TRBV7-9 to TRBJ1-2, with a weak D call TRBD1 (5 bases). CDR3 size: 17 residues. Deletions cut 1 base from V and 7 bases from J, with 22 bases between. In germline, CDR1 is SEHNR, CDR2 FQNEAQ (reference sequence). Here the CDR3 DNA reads TGTGCCAGCAGCTTAGGAGACAGTCGTCCCGGCTGGGGTGGCTACACCTTC. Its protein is CASSLGDSRPGWGGYTF.